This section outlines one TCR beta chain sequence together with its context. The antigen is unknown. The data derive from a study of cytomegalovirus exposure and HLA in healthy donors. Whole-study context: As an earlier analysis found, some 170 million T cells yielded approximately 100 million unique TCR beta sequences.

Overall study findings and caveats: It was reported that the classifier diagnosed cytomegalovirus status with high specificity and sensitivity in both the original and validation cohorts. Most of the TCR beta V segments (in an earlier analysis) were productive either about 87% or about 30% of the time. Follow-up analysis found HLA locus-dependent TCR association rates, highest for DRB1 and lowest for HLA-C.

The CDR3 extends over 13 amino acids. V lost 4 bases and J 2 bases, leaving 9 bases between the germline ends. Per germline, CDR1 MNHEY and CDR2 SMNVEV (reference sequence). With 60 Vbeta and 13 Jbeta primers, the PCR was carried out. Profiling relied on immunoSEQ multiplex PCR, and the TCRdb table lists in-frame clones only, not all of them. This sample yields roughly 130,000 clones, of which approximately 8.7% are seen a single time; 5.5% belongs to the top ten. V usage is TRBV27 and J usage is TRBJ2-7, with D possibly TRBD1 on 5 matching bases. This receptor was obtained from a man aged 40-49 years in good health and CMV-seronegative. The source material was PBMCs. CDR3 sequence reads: CASSYQGTYEQYF. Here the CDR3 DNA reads TGTGCCAGCAGTTATCAGGGTACCTACGAGCAGTACTTC.